The T cell receptor (beta chain) under discussion was sequenced for a study of cytotoxic CD8 clonotypes in ibrutinib-treated CLL (dated by TCRdb to the early 2020s). For context, the study as a whole: In this cohort, about 16 patients were treatment-naive and under 13 were relapsed/refractory, while around 18 had unmutated IGHV. Partial responses were observed in about 25 patients and complete responses in 2; after a median follow-up of around 68 months, remission was maintained in approximately 14 patients and progression was observed in approximately twelve. Response samples were taken after a median of around 13 months on treatment, ranging from about 6 to 36 months. On average, each sample yielded 255,043 productive templates and 94,082 productive rearrangements. Of the approximately 87 participants in the trial, approximately 25 had longitudinal samples available. Cryopreserved peripheral blood mononuclear cells were collected before treatment, at response, and at either disease progression or sustained remission. All remission and progressive disease samples were collected while patients were still receiving ibrutinib. Paper-wide results and their limitations: Sampling times were not matched between patients in sustained remission and patients whose disease was progressing, and lymph node repertoires were not examined. Public clonotypes were rare and either shrank or stayed stable during treatment, and the rise in clonality at ibrutinib response reflected expansion of private clonotypes. Baseline clonality exceeded that of age-matched healthy donors and correlated strongly with circulating CD8+ T-cell counts. Clonality increased at ibrutinib response, stayed stable in sustained remission, and fell back toward baseline at progression.

CDR1 and CDR2 (SGHRS, YFSETQ) derive from the germline V gene. There are 15 amino acids in the CDR3, from cysteine to phenylalanine inclusive. CDR3 DNA is the only sequence kept; it has 45 bases, read in frame from the first base. Relative to germline, V is 8 bases shorter and J is 2 bases shorter, with 19 bases between their ends. The goal of deep resolution MiSeq sequencing was a depth between 1 in 1 million and 1 in 200,000 T cells, and coverage averaged 10x per clonotype. TCR beta libraries were generated with the immunoSEQ hsTCRB Kit. Per the original workflow: ImmunoSEQ Data Assistant and ImmunoSEQ Analyzer were used for data analysis, and V, D and J genes were assigned according to IMGT definitions. Clonality, with values ranging from 0 to 1, was calculated as one minus the normalized Shannon entropy of productive rearrangement frequencies. Only overrepresented clonotypes making up at least 0.05% of the repertoire of each patient were included in the public clonotype analysis. About a dozen age-matched healthy donor repertoires from immuneACCESS served as clonality controls. TCRdb carries this immuneACCESS record with in-frame sequences only. Its versions omit some clonotypes, under half of them owing to an unresolved V gene in the studies checked, with the rest unexplained. The DNA gave D and trimming, while V, J and clone size come from that table. The sample table contains about 140,000 clones; only one count was recorded for 80% of them. The leading ten clones occupy 7.5% to 9% of the sample.

Approximately 2 micrograms of genomic DNA were extracted from cryopreserved PBMCs for TCR beta library preparation. High-throughput TCR beta sequencing was performed on longitudinal blood samples from CLL patients receiving ibrutinib monotherapy. The patients took part in an open-label, single-center phase 2 trial of ibrutinib monotherapy. Concerning this clone itself: No cognate antigen has been identified for it. Base qualities are not recorded, but no much larger clone differs from it by a single base.

This specimen consisted of PBMCs, obtained after 36 months of ibrutinib treatment. This clonotype was obtained from a human donor with chronic lymphocytic leukemia. Rearrangement joined TRBV5-1 to TRBJ1-2, and perhaps TRBD1 as D gene, on 6 matching bases. The nucleotide sequence reads TGCGCCAGTTCCCCCCAACAGGGACGGAACTATGGCTACACCTTC. The translation is CASSPQQGRNYGYTF.